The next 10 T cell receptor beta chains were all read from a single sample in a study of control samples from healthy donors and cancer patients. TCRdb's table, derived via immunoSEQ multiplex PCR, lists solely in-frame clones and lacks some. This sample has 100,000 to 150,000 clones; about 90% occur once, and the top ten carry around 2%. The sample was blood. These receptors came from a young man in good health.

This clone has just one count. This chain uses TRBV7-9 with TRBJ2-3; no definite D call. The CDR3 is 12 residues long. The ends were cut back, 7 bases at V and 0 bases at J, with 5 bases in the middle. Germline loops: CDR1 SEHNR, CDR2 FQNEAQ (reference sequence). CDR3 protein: CASIRSTDTQYF. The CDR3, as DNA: TGTGCCAGCATCCGAAGCACAGATACGCAGTATTTT.

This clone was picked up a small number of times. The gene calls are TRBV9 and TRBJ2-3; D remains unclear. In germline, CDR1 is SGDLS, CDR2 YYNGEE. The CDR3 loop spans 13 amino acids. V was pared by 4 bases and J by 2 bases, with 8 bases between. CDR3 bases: TGTGCCAGCAGCCCCCTGGTCACAGATACGCAGTATTTT. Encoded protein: CASSPLVTDTQYF.

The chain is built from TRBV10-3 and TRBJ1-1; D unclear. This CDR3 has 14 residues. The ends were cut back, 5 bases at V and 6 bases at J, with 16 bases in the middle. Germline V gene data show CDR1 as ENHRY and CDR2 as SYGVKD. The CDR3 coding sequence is TGTGCCATCAGTTCACCGAACTCGGGCGCTGAAGCTTTCTTT. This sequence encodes CAISSPNSGAEAFF.

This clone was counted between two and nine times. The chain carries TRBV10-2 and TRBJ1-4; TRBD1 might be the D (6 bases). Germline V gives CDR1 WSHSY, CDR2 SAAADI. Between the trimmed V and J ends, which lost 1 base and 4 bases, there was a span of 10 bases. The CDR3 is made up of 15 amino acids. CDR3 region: CASSEFGTFNEKLFF. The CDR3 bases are TGCGCCAGCAGTGAGTTCGGGACATTTAATGAAAAACTGTTTTTT.

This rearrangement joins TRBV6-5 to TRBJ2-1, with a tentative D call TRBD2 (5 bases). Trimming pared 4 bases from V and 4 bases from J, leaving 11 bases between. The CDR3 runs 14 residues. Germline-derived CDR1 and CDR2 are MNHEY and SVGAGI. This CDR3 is CASSSSGLYNEQFF. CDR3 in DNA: TGTGCCAGCAGTTCCAGCGGATTATACAATGAGCAGTTCTTC.

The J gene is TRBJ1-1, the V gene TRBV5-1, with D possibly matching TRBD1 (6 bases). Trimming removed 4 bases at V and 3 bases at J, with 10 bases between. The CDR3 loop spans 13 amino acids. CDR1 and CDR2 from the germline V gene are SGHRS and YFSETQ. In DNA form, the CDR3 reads TGCGCCAGCAGCGCATACAGGGACACTGAAGCTTTCTTT. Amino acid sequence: CASSAYRDTEAFF.

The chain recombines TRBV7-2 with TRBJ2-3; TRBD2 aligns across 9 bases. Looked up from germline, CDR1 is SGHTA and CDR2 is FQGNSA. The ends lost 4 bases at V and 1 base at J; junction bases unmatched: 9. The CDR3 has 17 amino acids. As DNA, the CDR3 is TGTGCCAGCAGCTCCAGGACTAGCGTCTCGCGCACAGATACGCAGTATTTT. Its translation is CASSSRTSVSRTDTQYF.

The CDR3 loop is CASSLTYMGVGNTIYF. CDR3 in DNA: TGTGCCAGCAGTTTAACTTACATGGGAGTTGGAAACACCATATATTTT. The rearrangement uses TRBV27 and TRBJ1-3; D ambiguous. V lost 2 bases and J 3 bases, leaving 14 bases between the germline ends. This CDR3 has 16 amino acids. CDR1 and CDR2 from the germline V gene are MNHEY and SMNVEV (reference sequence).

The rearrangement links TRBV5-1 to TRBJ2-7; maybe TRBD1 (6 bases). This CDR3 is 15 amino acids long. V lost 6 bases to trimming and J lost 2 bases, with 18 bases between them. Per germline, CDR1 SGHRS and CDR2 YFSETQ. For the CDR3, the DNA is TGCGCCAGCACATTGGTGAGGGGGTCCGCCTACGAGCAGTACTTC. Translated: CASTLVRGSAYEQYF.

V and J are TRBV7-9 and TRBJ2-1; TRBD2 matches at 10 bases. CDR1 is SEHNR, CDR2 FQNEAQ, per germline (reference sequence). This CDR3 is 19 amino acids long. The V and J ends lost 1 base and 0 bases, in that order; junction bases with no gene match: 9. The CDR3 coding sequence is TGTGCCAGCAGCTTAGGGGCTAGCGGGAGCCTTAGCTCCTACAATGAGCAGTTCTTC. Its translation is CASSLGASGSLSSYNEQFF.